Only a few counts were recorded for the clone carrying this T cell receptor (beta chain). TCR alpha and TCR beta cDNA libraries carrying sample barcodes and UMIs came from 5'RACE with constant-segment primers. TCRdb fed the 5' RACE reads into MiXCR, producing one record per CDR3 protein. Here the sample spans about 200,000 distinct CDR3 sequences, roughly 10% being singletons. The record originates from a study of T-cell memory formation after mild COVID-19. Trimming at V came to 4 bases and at J to 9 bases, leaving 6 bases not matched to a gene. Germline V lookup: CDR1 SGHTA, CDR2 FQGNSA. The CDR3 is 14 residues long.

Sequencing was carried out using PBMCs or a T cell subset sorted from them (not recorded which). The sequence was obtained from a man younger than 35 who had mild COVID-19 (a few samples of this study predate the infection). Cell type and time point are not known. The V gene is TRBV7-2, the J gene TRBJ1-6; 7 nucleotides match TRBD1. CDR3 sequence reads: CASSSGTAGSPLHF. In DNA form, the CDR3 reads TGTGCCAGCAGCTCCGGGACAGCAGGTTCACCCCTCCACTTT.